This TCR beta chain was sequenced during a study of T-cell reconstitution after alpha-beta-depleted transplantation in children. Preparation of the TCRbeta library used unique molecular identifiers. TCRdb ran MiXCR on the PCR reads and lists one entry per CDR3 protein. The sample includes about 600,000 distinct CDR3 sequences, roughly 10% of them seen just once. This clonotype was observed a handful of times. The CDR3 spans 17 residues. Germline V lookup: CDR1 LNHNV, CDR2 YYDKDF (reference sequence). V shed 2 bases and J shed 0 bases, with 14 bases lying between them. The clonotype was recovered from a human donor who donated a stem cell graft to a child with acute myeloid leukemia. The chain joins TRBV15 to TRBJ1-3; D possibly corresponds to TRBD1 (6 bases). Specimen: PBMCs from the stem cell graft donor, collected from the stem cell graft. Here the CDR3 DNA reads TGTGCCACCAGCAGAAACAAGGTACAGGGCTCTGGAAACACCATATATTTT. The encoded protein is CATSRNKVQGSGNTIYF.